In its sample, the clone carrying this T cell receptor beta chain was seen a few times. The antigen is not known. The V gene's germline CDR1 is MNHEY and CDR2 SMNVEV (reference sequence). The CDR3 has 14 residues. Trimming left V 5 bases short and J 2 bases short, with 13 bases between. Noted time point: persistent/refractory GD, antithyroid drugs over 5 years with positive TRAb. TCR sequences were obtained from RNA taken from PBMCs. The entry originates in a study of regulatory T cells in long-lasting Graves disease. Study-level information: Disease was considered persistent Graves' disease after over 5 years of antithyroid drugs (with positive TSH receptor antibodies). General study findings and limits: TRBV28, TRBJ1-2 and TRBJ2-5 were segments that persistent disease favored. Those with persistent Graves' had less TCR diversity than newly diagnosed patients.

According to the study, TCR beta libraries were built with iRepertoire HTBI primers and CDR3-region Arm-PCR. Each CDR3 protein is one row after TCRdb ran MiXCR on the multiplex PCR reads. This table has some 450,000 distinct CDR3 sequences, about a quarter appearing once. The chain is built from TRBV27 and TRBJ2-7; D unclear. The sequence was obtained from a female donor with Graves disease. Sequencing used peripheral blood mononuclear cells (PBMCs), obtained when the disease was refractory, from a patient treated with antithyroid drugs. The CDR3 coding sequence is TGTGCCAGCAGTCCACTTTACTACCCCTACGAGCAGTACTTC. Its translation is CASSPLYYPYEQYF.